This T cell receptor beta chain derives from a study of technical replicates of blood from a handful of donors. Produced via immunoSEQ multiplex PCR; TCRdb's table is partial and in-frame only. The data hold 14,000 or so clones, with roughly four fifths observed a single time. CDR3 length: 14 residues. The trim removed 3 bases at V and 4 bases at J, leaving 4 bases unmatched. Per the germline V gene, CDR1 is MNHEY and CDR2 is SMNVEV (reference sequence). Sequences were obtained from PBMCs. The chain uses TRBV27 and TRBJ2-7, with 9 bases aligning to TRBD1. The TCR originated in a human donor in good health. The CDR3 loop reads CASSFTTGGYEQYF. CDR3 bases: TGTGCCAGCAGTTTCACGACAGGGGGATACGAGCAGTACTTC.